This is a list of T cell receptor beta chains from one sample in a study of CD8+CD57+ T cells in acquired aplastic anemia. TCRdb analysed the reads with MiXCR anew, one entry per CDR3 protein. The sample includes approximately 180,000 distinct CDR3 sequences, 55% to 65% of them seen just once. Sample: sorted CD4+, CD8+, or CD8+CD57+ T cells (not recorded which) from PBMCs. All receptors derive from a human donor with aplastic anemia. CDR3s include the opening cysteine and the closing phenylalanine or tryptophan.

CDR3 | V | length | J
CASSVGGYTGELFF | TRBV9 | 14 | TRBJ2-2
CSAGGQQETQYF | TRBV20-1 | 12 | TRBJ2-5
CASSSWEQGGAYEQHF | TRBV6-5 | 16 | TRBJ2-7
CASSEPLDRDGEKLFF | TRBV25-1 | 16 | TRBJ1-4
CATSGQAGETQYF | TRBV24-1 | 13 | TRBJ2-5
CASSVGLAGLKETQYF | TRBV9 | 16 | TRBJ2-5
CASSVDSNPSNYGYTF | TRBV10-2 | 16 | TRBJ1-2
CASSLQPREQYF | TRBV11-2 | 12 | TRBJ2-7
CSAREEGTNYGYTF | TRBV20-1 | 14 | TRBJ1-2
CASSYVRGTEAFF | TRBV6-4 | 13 | TRBJ1-1
CSARSSGGAAPTQYF | TRBV20-1 | 15 | TRBJ2-3
CATSSSPTGAYGYTF | TRBV15 | 15 | TRBJ1-2
CASSLVGTFSYEQYF | TRBV7-8 | 15 | TRBJ2-7
CSVDIQGAMEWQFF | TRBV29-1 | 14 | TRBJ2-1
CASSFEVLVYEQYF | TRBV12-3/TRBV12-4 | 14 | TRBJ2-7
CASSLGSGGPNRELFF | TRBV12-3/TRBV12-4 | 16 | TRBJ2-2
CASSPGGSGQETQYF | TRBV2 | 15 | TRBJ2-5
CASSLWGNQPQYF | TRBV24-1 | 13 | TRBJ2-5
CASSHGRAGGNSPLHF | TRBV14 | 16 | TRBJ1-6
CSAIRDYPYEQYF | TRBV20-1 | 13 | TRBJ2-7
CSGATGTNTEAFF | TRBV29-1 | 13 | TRBJ1-1
CATIARDRGNGYTF | TRBV19 | 14 | TRBJ1-2
CASSPDRGVGTEAFF | TRBV12-3/TRBV12-4 | 15 | TRBJ1-1
CSAGGVAGTSTDTQYF | TRBV20-1 | 16 | TRBJ2-3
CASSIGDIRSTNEKLFF | TRBV19 | 17 | TRBJ1-4